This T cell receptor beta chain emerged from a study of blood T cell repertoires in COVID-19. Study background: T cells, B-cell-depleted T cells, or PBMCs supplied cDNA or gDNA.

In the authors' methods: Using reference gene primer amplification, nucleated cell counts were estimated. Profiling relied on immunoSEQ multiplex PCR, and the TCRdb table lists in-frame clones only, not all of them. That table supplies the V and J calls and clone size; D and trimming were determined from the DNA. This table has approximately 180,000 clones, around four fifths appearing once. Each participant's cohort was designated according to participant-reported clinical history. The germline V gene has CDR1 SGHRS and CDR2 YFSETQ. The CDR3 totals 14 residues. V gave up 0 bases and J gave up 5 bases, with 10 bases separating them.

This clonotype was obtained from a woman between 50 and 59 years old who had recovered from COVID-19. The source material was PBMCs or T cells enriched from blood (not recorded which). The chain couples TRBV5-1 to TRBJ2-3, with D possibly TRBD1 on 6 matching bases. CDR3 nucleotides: TGCGCCAGCAGCTTGGCCGGGACAATAGATACGCAGTATTTT. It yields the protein CASSLAGTIDTQYF. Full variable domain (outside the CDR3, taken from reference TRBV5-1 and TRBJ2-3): KAGVTQTPRYLIKTRGQQVTLSCSPISGHRSVSWYQQTPGQGLQFLFEYFSETQRNKGNFPGRFSGRQFSNSRSEMNVSTLELGDSALYLCASSLAGTIDTQYFGPGTRLTVL.